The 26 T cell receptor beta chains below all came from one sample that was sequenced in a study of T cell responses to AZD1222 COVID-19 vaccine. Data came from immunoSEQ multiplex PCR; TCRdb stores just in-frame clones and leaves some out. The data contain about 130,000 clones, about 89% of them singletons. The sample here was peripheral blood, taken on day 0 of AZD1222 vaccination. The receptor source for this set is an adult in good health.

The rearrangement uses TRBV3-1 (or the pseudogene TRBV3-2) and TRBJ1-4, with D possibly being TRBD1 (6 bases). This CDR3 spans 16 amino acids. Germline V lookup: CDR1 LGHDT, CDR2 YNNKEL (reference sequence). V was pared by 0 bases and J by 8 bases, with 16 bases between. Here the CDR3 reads CASSQDLPRGGEKLFF. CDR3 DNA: TGTGCCAGCAGCCAAGATCTCCCCAGGGGAGGAGAAAAACTGTTTTTT.

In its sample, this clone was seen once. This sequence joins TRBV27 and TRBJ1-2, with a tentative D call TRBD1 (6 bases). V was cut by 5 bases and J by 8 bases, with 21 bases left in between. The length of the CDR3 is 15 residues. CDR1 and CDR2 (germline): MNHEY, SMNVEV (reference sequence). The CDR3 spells CASSPTLTTGSGYTF. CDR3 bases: TGTGCCAGCAGTCCAACCCTTACGACAGGCAGCGGCTACACCTTC.

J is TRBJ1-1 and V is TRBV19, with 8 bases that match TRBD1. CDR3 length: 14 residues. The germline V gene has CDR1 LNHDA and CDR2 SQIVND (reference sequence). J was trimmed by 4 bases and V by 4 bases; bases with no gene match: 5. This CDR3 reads CASSKTRGPTEAFF. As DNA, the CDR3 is TGTGCCAGTAGTAAAACCAGGGGGCCCACTGAAGCTTTCTTT.

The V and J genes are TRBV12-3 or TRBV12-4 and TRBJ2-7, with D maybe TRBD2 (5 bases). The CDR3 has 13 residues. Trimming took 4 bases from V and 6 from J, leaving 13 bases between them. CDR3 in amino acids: CASSSGLLAEQYF. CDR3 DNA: TGTGCCAGCAGTTCCGGACTTCTAGCCGAGCAGTACTTC.

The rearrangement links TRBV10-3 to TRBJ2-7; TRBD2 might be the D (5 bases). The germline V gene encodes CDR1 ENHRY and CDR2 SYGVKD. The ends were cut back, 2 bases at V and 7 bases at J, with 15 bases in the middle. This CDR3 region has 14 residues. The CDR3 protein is CAISEIRASGEQYF. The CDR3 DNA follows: TGTGCCATCAGTGAGATCAGAGCCTCGGGAGAGCAGTACTTC.

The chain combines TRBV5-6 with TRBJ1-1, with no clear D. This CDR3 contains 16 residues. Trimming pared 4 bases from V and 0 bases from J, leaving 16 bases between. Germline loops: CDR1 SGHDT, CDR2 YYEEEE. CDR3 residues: CASSRQWMPMNTEAFF. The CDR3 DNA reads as TGTGCCAGCAGCCGACAATGGATGCCTATGAACACTGAAGCTTTCTTT.

The DNA of the CDR3 is TGTGCCAGCAGTTCAATCGACGTTGGGACAGGGGGCCGAAACACTGAAGCTTTCTTT. It translates to CASSSIDVGTGGRNTEAFF. The chain carries TRBV27 and TRBJ1-1; TRBD1 aligns across 12 bases. CDR3 length equals 19 residues. V was clipped by 4 bases and J by 2 bases; unmatched bases: 14. CDR1 and CDR2 from the germline V gene are MNHEY and SMNVEV (reference sequence).

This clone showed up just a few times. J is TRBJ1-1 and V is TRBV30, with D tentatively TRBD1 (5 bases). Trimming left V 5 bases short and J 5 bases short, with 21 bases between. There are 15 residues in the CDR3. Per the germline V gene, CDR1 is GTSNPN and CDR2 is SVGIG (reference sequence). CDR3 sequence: CAWRAPWRGRTEAFF. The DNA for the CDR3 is TGTGCCTGGCGTGCACCCTGGCGGGGACGAACTGAAGCTTTCTTT.

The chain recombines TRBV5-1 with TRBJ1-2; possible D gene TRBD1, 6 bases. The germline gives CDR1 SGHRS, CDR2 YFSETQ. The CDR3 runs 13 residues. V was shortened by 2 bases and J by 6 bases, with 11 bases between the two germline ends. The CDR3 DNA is TGCGCCAGCAGCTTACAAGGGGGGGATGGCTACACCTTC. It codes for CASSLQGGDGYTF.

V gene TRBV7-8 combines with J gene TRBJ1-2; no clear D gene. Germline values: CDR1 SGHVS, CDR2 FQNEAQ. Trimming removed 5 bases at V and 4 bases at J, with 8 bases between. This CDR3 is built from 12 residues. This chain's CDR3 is CASSADVYGYTF. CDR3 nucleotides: TGTGCCAGCAGCGCGGACGTCTATGGCTACACCTTC. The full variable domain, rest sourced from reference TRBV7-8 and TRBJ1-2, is GAGVSQSPRYKVAKRGQDVALRCDPISGHVSLFWYQQALGQGPEFLTYFQNEAQLDKSGLPSDRFFAERPEGSVSTLKIQRTQQEDSAVYLCASSADVYGYTFGSGTRLTVV.

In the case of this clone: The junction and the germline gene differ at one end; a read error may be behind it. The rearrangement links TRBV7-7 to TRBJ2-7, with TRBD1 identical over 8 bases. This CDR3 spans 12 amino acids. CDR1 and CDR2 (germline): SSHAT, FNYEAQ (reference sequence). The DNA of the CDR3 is TGTGCTAGCAGGACAGGGTTCCACGAGCAGTACTTC. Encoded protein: CASRTGFHEQYF.

The CDR3 reads CASRQGTNNEQFF. The DNA of the CDR3 is TGCGCCAGCAGACAGGGGACCAACAATGAGCAGTTCTTC. The chain recombines TRBV5-1 with TRBJ2-1; TRBD1 matches 7 bases. Germline-derived CDR1 and CDR2 are SGHRS and YFSETQ. CDR3 size: 13 residues. Unmatched junction bases numbered 4, after V lost 5 bases and J lost 5 bases. Full variable domain (outside the CDR3, taken from reference TRBV5-1 and TRBJ2-1): KAGVTQTPRYLIKTRGQQVTLSCSPISGHRSVSWYQQTPGQGLQFLFEYFSETQRNKGNFPGRFSGRQFSNSRSEMNVSTLELGDSALYLCASRQGTNNEQFFGPGTRLTVL.

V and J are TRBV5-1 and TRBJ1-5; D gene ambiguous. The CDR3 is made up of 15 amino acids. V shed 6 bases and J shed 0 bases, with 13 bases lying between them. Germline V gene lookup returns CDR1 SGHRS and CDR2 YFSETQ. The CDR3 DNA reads TGCGCCAGCACCCCGGACGGTGATAGCAATCAGCCCCAGCATTTT. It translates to CASTPDGDSNQPQHF.

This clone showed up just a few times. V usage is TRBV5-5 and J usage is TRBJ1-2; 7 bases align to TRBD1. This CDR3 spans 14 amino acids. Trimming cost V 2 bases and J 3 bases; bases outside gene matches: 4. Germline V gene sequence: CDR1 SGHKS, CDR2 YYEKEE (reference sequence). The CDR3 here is CASSLRGRDYGYTF. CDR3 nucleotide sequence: TGTGCCAGCAGCTTAAGGGGGCGAGACTATGGCTACACCTTC.

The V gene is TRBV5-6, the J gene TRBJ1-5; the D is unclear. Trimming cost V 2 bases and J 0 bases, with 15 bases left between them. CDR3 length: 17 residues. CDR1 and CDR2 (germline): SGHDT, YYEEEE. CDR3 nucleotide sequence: TGTGCCAGCAGCTTCCTAGGGCCAGGAGGTAGCAATCAGCCCCAGCATTTT. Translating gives CASSFLGPGGSNQPQHF.

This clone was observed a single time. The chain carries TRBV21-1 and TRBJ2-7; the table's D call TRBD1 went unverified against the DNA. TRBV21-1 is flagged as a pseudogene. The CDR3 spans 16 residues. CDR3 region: CASSKRTGEGGYEQYF. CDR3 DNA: TGTGCCAGCAGCAAACGGACAGGGGAGGGAGGCTACGAGCAGTACTTC.

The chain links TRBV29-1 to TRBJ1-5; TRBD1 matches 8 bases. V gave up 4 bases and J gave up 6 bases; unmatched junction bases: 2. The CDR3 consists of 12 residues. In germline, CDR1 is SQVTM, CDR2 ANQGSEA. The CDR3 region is CSVGDRGQPQHF. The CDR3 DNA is TGCAGCGTTGGAGACAGGGGTCAGCCCCAGCATTTT.

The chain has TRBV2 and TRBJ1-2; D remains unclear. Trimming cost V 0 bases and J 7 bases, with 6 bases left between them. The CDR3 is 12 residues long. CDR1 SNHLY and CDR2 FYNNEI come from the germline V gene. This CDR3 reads CASSEARSGYTF. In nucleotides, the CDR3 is TGTGCCAGCAGTGAAGCTAGGAGTGGCTACACCTTC. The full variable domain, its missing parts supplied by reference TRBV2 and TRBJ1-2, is EPEVTQTPSHQVTQMGQEVILRCVPISNHLYFYWYRQILGQKVEFLVSFYNNEISEKSEIFDDQFSVERPDGSNFTLKIRSTKLEDSAMYFCASSEARSGYTFGSGTRLTVV.

Here the CDR3 reads CASSFQGETEAFF. For the CDR3, the DNA is TGTGCCAGCTCATTTCAGGGGGAGACTGAAGCTTTCTTT. This chain connects TRBV18 to TRBJ1-1, with 7 bases lining up with TRBD1. With V trimmed by 5 bases and J by 5 bases, 5 bases remained unmatched. From germline, CDR1 is KGHSH and CDR2 LQKENI. The CDR3 has 13 amino acids. Full variable domain (remainder filled in from reference TRBV18 and TRBJ1-1): NAGVMQNPRHLVRRRGQEARLRCSPMKGHSHVYWYRQLPEEGLKFMVYLQKENIIDESGMPKERFSAEFPKEGPSILRIQQVVRGDSAAYFCASSFQGETEAFFGQGTRLTVV.

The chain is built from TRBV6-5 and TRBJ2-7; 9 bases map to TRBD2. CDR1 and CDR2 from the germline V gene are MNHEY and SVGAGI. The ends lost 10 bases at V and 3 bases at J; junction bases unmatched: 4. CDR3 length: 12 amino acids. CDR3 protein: CATGLAGYEQYF. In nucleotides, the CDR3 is TGTGCCACGGGACTAGCAGGCTACGAGCAGTACTTC.

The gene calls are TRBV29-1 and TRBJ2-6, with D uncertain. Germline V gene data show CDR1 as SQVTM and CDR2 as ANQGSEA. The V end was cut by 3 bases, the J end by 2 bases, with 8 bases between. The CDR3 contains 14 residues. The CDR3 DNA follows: TGCAGCGTTGATAGCTTCCCTGGGGCCAACGTCCTGACTTTC. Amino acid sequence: CSVDSFPGANVLTF.

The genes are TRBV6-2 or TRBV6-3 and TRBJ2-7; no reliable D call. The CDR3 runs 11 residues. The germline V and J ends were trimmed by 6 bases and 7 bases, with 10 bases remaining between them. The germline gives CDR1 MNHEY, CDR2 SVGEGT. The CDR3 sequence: CASSPQREQYF. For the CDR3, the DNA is TGTGCCAGCAGCCCTCAGAGGGAGCAGTACTTC.

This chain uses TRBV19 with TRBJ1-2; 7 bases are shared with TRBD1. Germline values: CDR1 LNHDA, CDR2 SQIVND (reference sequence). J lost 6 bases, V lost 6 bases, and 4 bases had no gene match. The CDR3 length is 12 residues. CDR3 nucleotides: TGTGCCAGTAGAGACAGGGTGGATGGCTACACCTTC. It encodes CASRDRVDGYTF.

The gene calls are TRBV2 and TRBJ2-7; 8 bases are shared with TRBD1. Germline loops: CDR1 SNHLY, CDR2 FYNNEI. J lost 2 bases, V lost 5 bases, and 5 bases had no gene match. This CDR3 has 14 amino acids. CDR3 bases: TGTGCCAGCAGTCGAGAACAGGGGGCCTACGAGCAGTACTTC. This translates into CASSREQGAYEQYF.

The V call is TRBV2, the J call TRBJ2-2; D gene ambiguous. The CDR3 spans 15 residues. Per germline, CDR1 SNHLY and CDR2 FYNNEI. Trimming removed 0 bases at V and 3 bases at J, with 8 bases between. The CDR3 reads CASSEAGPYTGELFF. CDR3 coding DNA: TGTGCCAGCAGTGAAGCAGGACCATACACCGGGGAGCTGTTTTTT.

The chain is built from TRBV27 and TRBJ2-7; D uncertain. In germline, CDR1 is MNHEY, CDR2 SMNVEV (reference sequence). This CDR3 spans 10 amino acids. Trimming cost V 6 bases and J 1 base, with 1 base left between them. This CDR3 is CASRSYEQYF. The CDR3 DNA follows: TGTGCCAGCAGGTCCTACGAGCAGTACTTC.